The present T cell receptor beta chain was sequenced within a study of technical replicates of blood from a few donors. Clones were read by immunoSEQ multiplex PCR, and TCRdb kept only the in-frame ones, dropping some. This repertoire shows some 54,000 clones, 90% to 95% found once; its top ten account for roughly 4.3%. The sequence derives from a human donor in good health. Some clones in this sample may be carry-over from other donors' samples. The specimen sequenced was PBMCs.

The CDR3 coding sequence is TGCGCCAGCAGTCAATCTTCGGGACAGGGGTACGAGCAGTACTTC. It encodes CASSQSSGQGYEQYF. The rearrangement uses TRBV23-1 and TRBJ2-7; 10 bases align to TRBD1. TRBV23-1 is an ORF, and what it does is uncertain. Trimming took 0 bases from V and 4 from J; bases not matched to a gene: 3. CDR3 size: 15 residues.